The rows below give T cell receptor beta chains drawn from one sample of a study of blood T cell repertoires in COVID-19. Libraries were prepared by immunoSEQ multiplex PCR; TCRdb keeps only in-frame clonotypes and omits some of them. This sample has over 200,000 clones; 70% to 90% occur once, and the top ten carry about 10%. The sample taken for sequencing was PBMCs or T cells enriched from blood (not recorded which). These receptors all come from a man aged 30 to 45 who had recovered from COVID-19. The CDR3 runs from the conserved cysteine through the conserved F or W. Each record gives: V gene, D gene, J gene, CDR3 protein, CDR3 DNA. D genes are given only for firm matches.

TRBV11-2,.,TRBJ1-2,CASSSTLEGGVGYTF,TGTGCCAGCAGCTCCACCTTGGAGGGAGGGGTTGGCTACACCTTC
TRBV3-1/TRBV3-2,TRBD1,TRBJ1-2,CASSQDRDRGRDYGYTF,TGTGCCAGCAGCCAAGACAGGGACAGGGGAAGGGACTATGGCTACACCTTC
TRBV28,TRBD2,TRBJ2-1,CASSLWTSGSNEQFF,TGTGCCAGCAGTTTATGGACTAGCGGGAGCAATGAGCAGTTCTTC
TRBV27,TRBD1,TRBJ1-2,CASSLSKGQALYGYTF,TGTGCCAGCAGTTTATCGAAGGGACAGGCCCTCTATGGCTACACCTTC
TRBV18,.,TRBJ2-7,CASSPTDSPYEQYF,TGTGCCAGCTCACCAACGGACTCCCCCTACGAGCAGTACTTC
TRBV4-3,TRBD1,TRBJ1-3,CASSQKDRVIGNTIYF,TGCGCCAGCAGCCAGAAAGACAGGGTCATCGGAAACACCATATATTTT
TRBV30,.,TRBJ2-3,CAWRTAVMDTQYF,TGTGCCTGGAGAACAGCGGTCATGGATACGCAGTATTTT
TRBV24-1,.,TRBJ2-3,CATSDPRGGDGDTQYF,TGTGCCACCAGTGATCCTCGCGGAGGGGATGGGGATACGCAGTATTTT
TRBV7-9,.,TRBJ2-2,CASSPIGELFF,TGTGCCAGCAGCCCCATCGGGGAGCTGTTTTTT
TRBV7-8,.,TRBJ2-3,CASSRRRDSYTDTQYF,TGTGCCAGCAGCAGAAGGCGGGACTCATACACAGATACGCAGTATTTT
TRBV7-9,.,TRBJ2-7,CASRTSLSYEQYF,TGTGCCAGCCGCACAAGTCTTTCTTACGAGCAGTACTTC